This entry concerns a single TCR beta chain. CDR3 length equals 14 residues. Trimming pared 4 bases from V and 5 bases from J, leaving 14 bases between. Germline CDR1 and CDR2: MNHEY and SVGAGI. This entry comes from a study of blood T cell repertoires in COVID-19. At the level of the study: The United States, Italy and Spain provided the acute and convalescent COVID-19 samples. In each case, the material was cDNA or gDNA derived from T cells, B-cell-depleted T cells, or PBMCs.

Authors' analysis steps: Reference gene primer amplification gave estimated nucleated cell counts. TCRdb's copy holds only in-frame clones and misses some; the assay was immunoSEQ multiplex PCR. That table supplies the V and J calls and clone size; D and trimming were determined from the DNA. The sample contains 100,000 to 120,000 clones, 84% of which appear only once. Sequenced input: peripheral blood. The chain uses TRBV6-5 and TRBJ1-2; weak D call: TRBD1 (6 bases). This sequence was found in a woman in her forties with acute or convalescent COVID-19. This chain's CDR3 is CASSSTGTHYGYTF. Written as DNA, the CDR3 is TGTGCCAGCAGTTCCACCGGGACACATTATGGCTACACCTTC.